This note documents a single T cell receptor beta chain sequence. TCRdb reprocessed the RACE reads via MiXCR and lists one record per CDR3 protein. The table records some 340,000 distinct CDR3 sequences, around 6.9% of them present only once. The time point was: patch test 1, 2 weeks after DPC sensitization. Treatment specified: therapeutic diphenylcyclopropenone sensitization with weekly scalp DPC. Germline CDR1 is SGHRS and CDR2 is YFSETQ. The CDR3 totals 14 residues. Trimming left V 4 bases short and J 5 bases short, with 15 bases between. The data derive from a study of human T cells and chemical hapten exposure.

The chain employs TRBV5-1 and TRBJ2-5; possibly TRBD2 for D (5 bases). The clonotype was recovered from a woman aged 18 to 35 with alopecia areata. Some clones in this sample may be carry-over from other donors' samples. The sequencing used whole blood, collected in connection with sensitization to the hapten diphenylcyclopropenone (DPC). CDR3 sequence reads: CASSPSAGGETQYF. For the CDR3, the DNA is TGCGCCAGCAGCCCTTCGGCGGGCGGGGAGACCCAGTACTTC.